The sequence of this TCR beta chain was determined in a study of blood T cell repertoires in COVID-19. This clone showed up just a few times. Assay used: immunoSEQ multiplex PCR; TCRdb lists only in-frame clones, some missing. Of 310,000 or so clones in the sample, 88% were seen once. Sample: peripheral blood. This receptor was identified in a woman in her 30s with COVID-19, enrolled during active disease.

CDR3 protein: CASSLPGNYGYTF. Here the CDR3 DNA reads TGCGCCAGCAGCTTGCCGGGGAACTATGGCTACACCTTC. The V gene is TRBV5-1, the J gene TRBJ1-2; unclear D gene. Germline CDR1 SGHRS, CDR2 YFSETQ. This CDR3 is 13 amino acids long. V gave up 1 base and J gave up 2 bases, with 6 bases separating them.